A selection of T cell receptor beta chains follows, all from one sample in a study of regulatory T cells in long-lasting Graves disease. MiXCR, applied by TCRdb to the multiplex PCR reads, yields one record per CDR3 protein. The sample has around 430,000 distinct CDR3 sequences, about 22% seen once. Sample: peripheral blood mononuclear cells (PBMCs), taken when the disease was refractory, from a patient treated with antithyroid drugs. The receptors were sampled from a female donor with Graves disease. Both conserved end residues are part of each CDR3. D genes are given only for firm matches. Rows may omit the clone size; those that give it use once, few, many or a size class.

d_gene	abundance	j_gene	v_gene	CDR3aa	CDR3nt
.	.	TRBJ1-1	TRBV20-1	CSASSGDTEAFF	TGCAGTGCTAGCTCAGGGGATACTGAAGCTTTCTTT
.	many	TRBJ1-1	TRBV15	CATATWNTEAFF	TGTGCCACCGCCACCTGGAACACTGAAGCTTTCTTT
.	few	TRBJ2-1	TRBV29-1	CSVAVGGGNEQFF	TGCAGCGTTGCCGTAGGGGGAGGAAATGAGCAGTTCTTC
.	.	TRBJ2-5	TRBV20-1	CSASPDQETQYF	TGCAGTGCTAGCCCGGACCAAGAGACCCAGTACTTC
.	.	TRBJ1-1	TRBV20-1	CSGFRDTEAFF	TGCAGTGGTTTCAGGGACACTGAAGCTTTCTTT
TRBD2	few	TRBJ2-7	TRBV19	CASSPGGGVYEQYF	TGTGCCAGTAGCCCGGGAGGGGGGGTCTACGAGCAGTACTTC
.	once	TRBJ2-1	TRBV6-1	CASSHLKGEYNEQFF	TGTGCCAGCAGTCATTTAAAAGGGGAATACAATGAGCAGTTCTTC
.	.	TRBJ1-2	TRBV7-2	CASSPATLGYTF	TGTGCCAGCAGCCCAGCGACATTGGGCTACACCTTC
.	many	TRBJ2-7	TRBV5-1	CASRDGYYEQYF	TGCGCCAGCAGGGACGGATACTACGAGCAGTACTTC
.	once	TRBJ2-7	TRBV27	CASTSPWGEEQYF	TGTGCCAGCACCTCCCCGTGGGGGGAAGAGCAGTACTTC
TRBD1	.	TRBJ2-7	TRBV29-1	CSVGDVGQGSGEQYF	TGCAGCGTCGGAGACGTGGGACAGGGGAGCGGCGAGCAGTACTTC
TRBD2	.	TRBJ2-2	TRBV28	CASSTWRRGGDEGELFF	TGTGCCAGCAGCACCTGGAGGCGGGGGGGTGATGAGGGGGAGCTGTTTTTT
TRBD2	.	TRBJ2-2	TRBV5-4	CASRIAGGPREPFF	TGTGCCAGCCGAATAGCGGGAGGGCCCCGGGAGCCGTTTTTT
TRBD2	many	TRBJ2-5	TRBV29-1	CSVGGSGSETQYF	TGCAGCGTTGGGGGTAGCGGGAGTGAGACCCAGTACTTC
TRBD1	.	TRBJ2-7	TRBV6-5	CASNYRGAYEQYF	TGTGCCAGCAATTACAGGGGGGCCTACGAGCAGTACTTC
TRBD2	.	TRBJ2-1	TRBV7-9	CASSPVGAGVQFF	TGTGCCAGCAGCCCCGTGGGAGCGGGAGTGCAGTTCTTC
.	many	TRBJ1-2	TRBV6-1	CATHLAGLRHGYTF	TGTGCCACCCACCTAGCAGGGCTTCGTCATGGCTACACCTTC
TRBD2	few	TRBJ2-6	TRBV7-2	CATGGGRAANVLTF	TGTGCCACGGGGGGGGGCCGTGCGGCCAACGTCCTGACTTTC
.	.	TRBJ1-1	TRBV7-8	CASSLYGRAEAFF	TGTGCCAGCAGCTTATATGGCCGGGCTGAAGCTTTCTTT
.	many	TRBJ2-2	TRBV19	CASSLQRATNTGELFF	TGTGCCAGTAGCTTGCAGCGGGCCACGAACACCGGGGAGCTGTTTTTT
.	many	TRBJ1-5	TRBV12-3/TRBV12-4	CASRIDPSNQPQHF	TGTGCCAGCCGTATTGACCCTAGCAATCAGCCCCAGCATTTT
TRBD1	.	TRBJ1-5	TRBV30	CAPPGGQGNQPQHF	TGTGCCCCCCCGGGGGGACAGGGCAATCAGCCCCAGCATTTT
.	many	TRBJ1-1	TRBV28	CASSFGVGTEAFF	TGTGCCAGCAGTTTTGGGGTGGGCACTGAAGCTTTCTTT
.	.	TRBJ1-2	TRBV6-2/TRBV6-3	CASSNPRFAAQGGYTF	TGTGCCAGCAGTAACCCCCGCTTCGCGGCCCAGGGGGGCTACACCTTC
.	many	TRBJ1-1	TRBV28	CASSDHGTEAFF	TGTGCCAGCAGTGATCATGGGACTGAAGCTTTCTTT